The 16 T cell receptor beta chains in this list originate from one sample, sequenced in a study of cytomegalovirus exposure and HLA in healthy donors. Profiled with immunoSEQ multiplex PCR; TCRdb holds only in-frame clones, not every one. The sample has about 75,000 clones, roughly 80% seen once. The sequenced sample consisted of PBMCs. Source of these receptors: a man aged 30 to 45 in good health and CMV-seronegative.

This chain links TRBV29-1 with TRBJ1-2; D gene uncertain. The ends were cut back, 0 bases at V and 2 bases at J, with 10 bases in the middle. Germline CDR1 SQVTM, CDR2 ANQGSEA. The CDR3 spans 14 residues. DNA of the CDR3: TGCAGCGTTGAAGATACGGTATCCAACTATGGCTACACCTTC. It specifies CSVEDTVSNYGYTF.

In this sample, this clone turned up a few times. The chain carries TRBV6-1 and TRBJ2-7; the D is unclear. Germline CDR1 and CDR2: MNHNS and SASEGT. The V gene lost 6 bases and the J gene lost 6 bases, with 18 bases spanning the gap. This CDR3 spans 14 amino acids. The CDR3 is CASRLLGGRGEQYV. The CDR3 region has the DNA TGTGCCAGCAGGCTACTTGGCGGCAGAGGCGAGCAGTACGTC.

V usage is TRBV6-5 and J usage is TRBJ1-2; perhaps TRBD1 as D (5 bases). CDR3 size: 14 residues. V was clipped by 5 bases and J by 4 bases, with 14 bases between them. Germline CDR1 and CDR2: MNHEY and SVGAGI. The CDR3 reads CASSRARVGYGYTF. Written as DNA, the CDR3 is TGTGCCAGCAGTCGGGCCAGGGTCGGCTATGGCTACACCTTC.

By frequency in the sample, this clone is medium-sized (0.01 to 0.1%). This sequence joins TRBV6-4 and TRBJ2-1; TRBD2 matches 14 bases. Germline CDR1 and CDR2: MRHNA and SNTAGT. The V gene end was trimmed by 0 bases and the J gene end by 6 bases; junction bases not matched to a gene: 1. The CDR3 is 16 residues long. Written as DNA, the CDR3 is TGTGCCAGCAGTGACTCGACTAGCGGGGGGGGCAATGAGCAGTTCTTC. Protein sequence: CASSDSTSGGGNEQFF.

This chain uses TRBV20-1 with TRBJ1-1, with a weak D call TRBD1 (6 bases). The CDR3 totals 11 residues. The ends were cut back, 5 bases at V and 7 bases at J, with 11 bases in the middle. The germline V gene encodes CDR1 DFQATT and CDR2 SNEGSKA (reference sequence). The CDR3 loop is CSAPGAYEAFF. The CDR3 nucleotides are TGCAGTGCTCCAGGGGCCTATGAAGCTTTCTTT.

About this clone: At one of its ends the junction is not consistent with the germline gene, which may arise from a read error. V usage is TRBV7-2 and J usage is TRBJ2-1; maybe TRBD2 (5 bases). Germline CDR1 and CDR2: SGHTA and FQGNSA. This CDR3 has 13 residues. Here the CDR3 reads CASSILGPGERFF. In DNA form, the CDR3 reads TGTGCCAGCAGCATCCTCGGGCCCGGGGAGCGGTTCTTC. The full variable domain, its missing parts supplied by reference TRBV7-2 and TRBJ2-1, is GAGVSQSPSNKVTEKGKDVELRCDPISGHTALYWYRQSLGQGLEFLIYFQGNSAPDKSGLPSDRFSAERTGGSVSTLTIQRTQQEDSAVYLCASSILGPGERFFGPGTRLTVL.

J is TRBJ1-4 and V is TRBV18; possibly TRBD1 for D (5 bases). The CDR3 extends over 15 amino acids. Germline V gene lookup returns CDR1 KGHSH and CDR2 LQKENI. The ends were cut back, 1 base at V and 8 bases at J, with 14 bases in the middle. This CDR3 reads CASSPRTGEGEKLFF. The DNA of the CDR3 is TGTGCCAGCTCACCACGTACGGGGGAGGGAGAAAAACTGTTTTTT.

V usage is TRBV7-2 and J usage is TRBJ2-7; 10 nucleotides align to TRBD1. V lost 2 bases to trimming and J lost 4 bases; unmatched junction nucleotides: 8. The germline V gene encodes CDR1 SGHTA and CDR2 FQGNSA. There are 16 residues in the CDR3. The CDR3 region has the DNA TGTGCCAGCAGCTTACGGGCCGGGACAGGGGTTTACGAGCAGTACTTC. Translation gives CASSLRAGTGVYEQYF.

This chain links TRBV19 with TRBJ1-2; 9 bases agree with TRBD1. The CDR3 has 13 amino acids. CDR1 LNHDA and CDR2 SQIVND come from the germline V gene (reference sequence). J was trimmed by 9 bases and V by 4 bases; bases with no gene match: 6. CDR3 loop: CASSSGTGYRYTF. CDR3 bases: TGTGCCAGTAGTAGCGGGACAGGGTACCGCTACACCTTC.

The CDR3 sequence is CASSHGQGLYGYTF. Here the CDR3 DNA reads TGTGCCAGCAGCCATGGACAGGGATTGTATGGCTACACCTTC. The chain is built from TRBV5-8 and TRBJ1-2; 8 nucleotides agree with TRBD1. Germline lookup yields CDR1 SGHTS and CDR2 YDEGEE. CDR3 length equals 14 residues. V trimming: 4 bases; J trimming: 5 bases; junction bases outside the gene matches: 7.

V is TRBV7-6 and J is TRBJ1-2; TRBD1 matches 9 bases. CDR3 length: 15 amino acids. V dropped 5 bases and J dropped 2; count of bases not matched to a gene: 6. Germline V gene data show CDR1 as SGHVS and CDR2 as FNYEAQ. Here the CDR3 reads CASSNTGGPNYGYTF. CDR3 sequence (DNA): TGTGCCAGCAGCAATACAGGGGGCCCGAACTATGGCTACACCTTC.

Written as DNA, the CDR3 is TGTGCCGCAGTGATAGGGGCTGAAGCTTTCTTT. It is translated as CAAVIGAEAFF. The chain joins TRBV25-1 to TRBJ1-1, with D possibly being TRBD1 (5 bases). The CDR3 length is 11 residues. The V gene's germline CDR1 is MGHDK and CDR2 SYGVNS. V was pared by 11 bases and J by 6 bases, with 13 bases between.

This chain's CDR3 is CASSSQGVAGGGEQYV. The CDR3 region has the DNA TGTGCCAGCAGCTCCCAGGGGGTGGCGGGAGGGGGAGAGCAGTACGTC. The chain links TRBV7-2 to TRBJ2-7, with 9 bases fitting TRBD2. The germline CDR1 and CDR2 sequences are SGHTA and FQGNSA. The CDR3 contains 16 residues. V lost 4 bases and J lost 7; bases outside the gene matches: 14.

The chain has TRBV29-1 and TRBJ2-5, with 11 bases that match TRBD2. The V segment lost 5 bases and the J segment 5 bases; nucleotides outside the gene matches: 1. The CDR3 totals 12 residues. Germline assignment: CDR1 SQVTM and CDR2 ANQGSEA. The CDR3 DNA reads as TGCAGCGTTTTAGCGGGAGGGGAGACCCAGTACTTC. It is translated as CSVLAGGETQYF.

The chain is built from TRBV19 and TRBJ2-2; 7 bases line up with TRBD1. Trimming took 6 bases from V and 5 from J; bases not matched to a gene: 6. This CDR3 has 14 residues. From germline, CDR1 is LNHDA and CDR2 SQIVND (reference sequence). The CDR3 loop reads CASRNRGRTGELFF. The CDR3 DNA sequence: TGTGCCAGTAGAAACAGGGGACGTACCGGGGAGCTGTTTTTT.

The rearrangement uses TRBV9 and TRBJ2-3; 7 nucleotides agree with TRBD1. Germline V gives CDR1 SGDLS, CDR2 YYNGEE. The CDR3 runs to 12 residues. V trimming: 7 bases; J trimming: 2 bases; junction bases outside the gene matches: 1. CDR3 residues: CASGTATDTQYF. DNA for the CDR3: TGTGCCAGCGGGACAGCCACAGATACGCAGTATTTT.